This T cell receptor beta chain was observed in a study of blood T cell repertoires in COVID-19 (dated by TCRdb to about 2020). Broadly, across the study: Samples covering the acute and convalescent phases of COVID-19 were provided by collaborators in the United States, Italy and Spain. Samples were obtained from the ongoing ImmuneRACE study (first 160 participants) and from 950 to 1,500 subjects provided by 6 global collaborators. Deeply sampled blood TCRbeta repertoires from subjects exposed to, actively infected with, or recovered from COVID-19 were included in the dataset. The repertoires were released in a freely available public database meant as a resource for research on the immune response to SARS-CoV-2. The material from the prospective study consisted of cDNA or gDNA derived from T cells, B-cell-depleted T cells, or PBMCs. A de-identified subject ID, COVID-19 status, age in years and sex were almost always included in the sample metadata. Where available, HLA class I and class II types were obtained from metadata supplied by the sample provider rather than from assay-based typing.

Sequences SGHDT (CDR1) and YYEEEE (CDR2) are obtained from the germline V gene. V lost 1 base and J lost 8 bases, and the count of bases not matched to a germline gene is 9. The cysteine opens and the phenylalanine closes a CDR3 of 16 amino acids. Left in the record is the CDR3 DNA by itself, 48 bases read in frame from the first base. Concerning this clone itself: The target of this receptor is not known. Base qualities are not recorded, but no much larger clone differs from it by a single base.

On the study overall, not on this receptor specifically: The quantity of clinical and demographic metadata differed by source and by participant and was supplied without curation.

Whole blood was collected in K2EDTA tubes by collaborating institutions according to the institutions' own protocols. For TCRbeta analysis, collaborators shipped samples in one of three forms: frozen whole blood, isolated PBMCs, or DNA extracted from either of those sample types. The immunoSEQ Assay, a bias-controlled multiplex PCR, was used to amplify TCRbeta CDR3 regions from genomic DNA. As for the authors' bioinformatics: Nucleated cell counts per sample were estimated from amplification of reference gene primers within the assay. Sequence reads were collapsed and filtered to measure the absolute abundance of every unique TCRbeta CDR3 rearrangement. Productive Simpson clonality was computed per sample as the square root of Simpson's diversity index over productive rearrangements. TCRdb obtained this table from immuneACCESS and retained in-frame rearrangements with V and J assigned. These tables miss some clones; where compared with another copy, unresolved V genes account for less than half of the shortfall, and the remainder is unexplained. V, J and clone size were drawn from that table, and D and trimming were deduced from the DNA. For this sample the table gives hundreds of thousands of clones, of which about 85% were detected only once. The ten largest clones add up to 7.5% to 9% of the sample.

Sequenced sample: peripheral blood. The chain was built from TRBV5-6 and TRBJ1-2; 12 middle bases align to TRBD1. The source of this sequence is a woman over 75 with acute or convalescent COVID-19. The sequenced DNA is TGTGCCAGCAGCTTGTACCGGGACAGGGGGCTTGAAGGCTACACCTTC. Its product reads: CASSLYRDRGLEGYTF.